Listed below are T cell receptor beta chains from one sample, sequenced in a study of T cells in localized non-small cell lung cancer. Libraries were prepared by immunoSEQ multiplex PCR; TCRdb keeps only in-frame clonotypes and omits some of them. This table holds about 47,000 clones, about 88% found once. Specimen: PBMCs, collected before any cancer treatment. The receptors were sampled from a man aged 40-75 years with stage II lung adenocarcinoma. Each CDR3 is given without its conserved first and last residue.

CDR3,V,J
ASSLDRASYEQY,TRBV7-8,TRBJ2-7
AISGDWGAGELF,TRBV10-3,TRBJ2-2
AISEVREGGYT,TRBV10-3,TRBJ1-2
ASSLIRDSDYEQY,TRBV6-5,TRBJ2-7
ASSLGQGVTGELF,TRBV5-5,TRBJ2-2
ASSLTGILGEKLF,TRBV11-2,TRBJ1-4
ASSSRGQNTEAF,TRBV19,TRBJ1-1
SVRTGTNTGELF,TRBV29-1,TRBJ2-2
ASAQGNNEQF,TRBV19,TRBJ2-1
ASSLDRGLTGELF,TRBV9,TRBJ2-2
AWSSLGGGNTDTQY,TRBV30,TRBJ2-3
ASRPGTNFGNTIY,TRBV27,TRBJ1-3
ASSVEGTDTQY,TRBV9,TRBJ2-3
ASSPIWGASTDTQY,TRBV4-1,TRBJ2-3
ASSLSQTAST,TRBV2,TRBJ1-2
ASSPDPSTDTQY,TRBV7-3,TRBJ2-3
ASSVWDRGEPQH,TRBV9,TRBJ1-5
ASSLEGVNYGYT,TRBV7-2,TRBJ1-2
ASSSRVSGNTIY,TRBV9,TRBJ1-3
ASSLETGRTDTQY,TRBV5-1,TRBJ2-3
ASSFEAGANTGELF,TRBV7-3,TRBJ2-2
ASSVLWGNTGELF,TRBV6-1,TRBJ2-2
ASSPDRGNTEAF,TRBV7-6,TRBJ1-1
ASSLRDTIY,TRBV28,TRBJ1-3
ASSPQETQY,TRBV6-5,TRBJ2-5
ASSQGWDSPLH,TRBV5-4,TRBJ1-6
AWRPPRGGSEQF,TRBV30,TRBJ2-1
ASSMGRASEAF,TRBV2,TRBJ1-1
ASQETLGQPQH,TRBV18,TRBJ1-5
ASSLTVGQETQY,TRBV5-1,TRBJ2-5
ASSLWSTPTDTQY,TRBV7-9,TRBJ2-3
ASSLGPRRNTEAF,TRBV7-9,TRBJ1-1
ASRELGAGEQPQH,TRBV28,TRBJ1-5
AWSVEELYGYT,TRBV30,TRBJ1-2
ASSLRDTWSNQPQH,TRBV5-6,TRBJ1-5
ASSLVGRGVQETQY,TRBV14,TRBJ2-5
ASSRTGGDSEKLF,TRBV28,TRBJ1-4
ASSVGDSPLH,TRBV9,TRBJ1-6
ASSFRARADTQY,TRBV7-2,TRBJ2-3
ASSADGTGRYNEQF,TRBV2,TRBJ2-1
ASSLAGSGTEAF,TRBV7-6,TRBJ1-1
AAWTGNTEAF,TRBV6-1,TRBJ1-1
ASALGETQY,TRBV6-5,TRBJ2-5
AWTDYNSPLH,TRBV30,TRBJ1-6
ASSGGAEAF,TRBV19,TRBJ1-1
ASSPTGQGDSPLH,TRBV7-6,TRBJ1-6
SVVLAGETQY,TRBV29-1,TRBJ2-5
ASSPGLGGEQF,TRBV10-1,TRBJ2-1
ASSLALGETQY,TRBV7-7,TRBJ2-5
ASSPPGQGGFYNEQF,TRBV18,TRBJ2-1
ASRSGVNTGELF,TRBV5-1,TRBJ2-2
ASSFTGVPDEQF,TRBV5-4,TRBJ2-1
ASSGSGQKNSPLH,TRBV7-8,TRBJ1-6
ASSETGASPTGELF,TRBV25-1,TRBJ2-2
ASGTGQGLYGYT,TRBV5-1,TRBJ1-2
ASSFLGQGWGYT,TRBV5-4,TRBJ1-2
ASSWTSGTYNEQF,TRBV6-6,TRBJ2-1